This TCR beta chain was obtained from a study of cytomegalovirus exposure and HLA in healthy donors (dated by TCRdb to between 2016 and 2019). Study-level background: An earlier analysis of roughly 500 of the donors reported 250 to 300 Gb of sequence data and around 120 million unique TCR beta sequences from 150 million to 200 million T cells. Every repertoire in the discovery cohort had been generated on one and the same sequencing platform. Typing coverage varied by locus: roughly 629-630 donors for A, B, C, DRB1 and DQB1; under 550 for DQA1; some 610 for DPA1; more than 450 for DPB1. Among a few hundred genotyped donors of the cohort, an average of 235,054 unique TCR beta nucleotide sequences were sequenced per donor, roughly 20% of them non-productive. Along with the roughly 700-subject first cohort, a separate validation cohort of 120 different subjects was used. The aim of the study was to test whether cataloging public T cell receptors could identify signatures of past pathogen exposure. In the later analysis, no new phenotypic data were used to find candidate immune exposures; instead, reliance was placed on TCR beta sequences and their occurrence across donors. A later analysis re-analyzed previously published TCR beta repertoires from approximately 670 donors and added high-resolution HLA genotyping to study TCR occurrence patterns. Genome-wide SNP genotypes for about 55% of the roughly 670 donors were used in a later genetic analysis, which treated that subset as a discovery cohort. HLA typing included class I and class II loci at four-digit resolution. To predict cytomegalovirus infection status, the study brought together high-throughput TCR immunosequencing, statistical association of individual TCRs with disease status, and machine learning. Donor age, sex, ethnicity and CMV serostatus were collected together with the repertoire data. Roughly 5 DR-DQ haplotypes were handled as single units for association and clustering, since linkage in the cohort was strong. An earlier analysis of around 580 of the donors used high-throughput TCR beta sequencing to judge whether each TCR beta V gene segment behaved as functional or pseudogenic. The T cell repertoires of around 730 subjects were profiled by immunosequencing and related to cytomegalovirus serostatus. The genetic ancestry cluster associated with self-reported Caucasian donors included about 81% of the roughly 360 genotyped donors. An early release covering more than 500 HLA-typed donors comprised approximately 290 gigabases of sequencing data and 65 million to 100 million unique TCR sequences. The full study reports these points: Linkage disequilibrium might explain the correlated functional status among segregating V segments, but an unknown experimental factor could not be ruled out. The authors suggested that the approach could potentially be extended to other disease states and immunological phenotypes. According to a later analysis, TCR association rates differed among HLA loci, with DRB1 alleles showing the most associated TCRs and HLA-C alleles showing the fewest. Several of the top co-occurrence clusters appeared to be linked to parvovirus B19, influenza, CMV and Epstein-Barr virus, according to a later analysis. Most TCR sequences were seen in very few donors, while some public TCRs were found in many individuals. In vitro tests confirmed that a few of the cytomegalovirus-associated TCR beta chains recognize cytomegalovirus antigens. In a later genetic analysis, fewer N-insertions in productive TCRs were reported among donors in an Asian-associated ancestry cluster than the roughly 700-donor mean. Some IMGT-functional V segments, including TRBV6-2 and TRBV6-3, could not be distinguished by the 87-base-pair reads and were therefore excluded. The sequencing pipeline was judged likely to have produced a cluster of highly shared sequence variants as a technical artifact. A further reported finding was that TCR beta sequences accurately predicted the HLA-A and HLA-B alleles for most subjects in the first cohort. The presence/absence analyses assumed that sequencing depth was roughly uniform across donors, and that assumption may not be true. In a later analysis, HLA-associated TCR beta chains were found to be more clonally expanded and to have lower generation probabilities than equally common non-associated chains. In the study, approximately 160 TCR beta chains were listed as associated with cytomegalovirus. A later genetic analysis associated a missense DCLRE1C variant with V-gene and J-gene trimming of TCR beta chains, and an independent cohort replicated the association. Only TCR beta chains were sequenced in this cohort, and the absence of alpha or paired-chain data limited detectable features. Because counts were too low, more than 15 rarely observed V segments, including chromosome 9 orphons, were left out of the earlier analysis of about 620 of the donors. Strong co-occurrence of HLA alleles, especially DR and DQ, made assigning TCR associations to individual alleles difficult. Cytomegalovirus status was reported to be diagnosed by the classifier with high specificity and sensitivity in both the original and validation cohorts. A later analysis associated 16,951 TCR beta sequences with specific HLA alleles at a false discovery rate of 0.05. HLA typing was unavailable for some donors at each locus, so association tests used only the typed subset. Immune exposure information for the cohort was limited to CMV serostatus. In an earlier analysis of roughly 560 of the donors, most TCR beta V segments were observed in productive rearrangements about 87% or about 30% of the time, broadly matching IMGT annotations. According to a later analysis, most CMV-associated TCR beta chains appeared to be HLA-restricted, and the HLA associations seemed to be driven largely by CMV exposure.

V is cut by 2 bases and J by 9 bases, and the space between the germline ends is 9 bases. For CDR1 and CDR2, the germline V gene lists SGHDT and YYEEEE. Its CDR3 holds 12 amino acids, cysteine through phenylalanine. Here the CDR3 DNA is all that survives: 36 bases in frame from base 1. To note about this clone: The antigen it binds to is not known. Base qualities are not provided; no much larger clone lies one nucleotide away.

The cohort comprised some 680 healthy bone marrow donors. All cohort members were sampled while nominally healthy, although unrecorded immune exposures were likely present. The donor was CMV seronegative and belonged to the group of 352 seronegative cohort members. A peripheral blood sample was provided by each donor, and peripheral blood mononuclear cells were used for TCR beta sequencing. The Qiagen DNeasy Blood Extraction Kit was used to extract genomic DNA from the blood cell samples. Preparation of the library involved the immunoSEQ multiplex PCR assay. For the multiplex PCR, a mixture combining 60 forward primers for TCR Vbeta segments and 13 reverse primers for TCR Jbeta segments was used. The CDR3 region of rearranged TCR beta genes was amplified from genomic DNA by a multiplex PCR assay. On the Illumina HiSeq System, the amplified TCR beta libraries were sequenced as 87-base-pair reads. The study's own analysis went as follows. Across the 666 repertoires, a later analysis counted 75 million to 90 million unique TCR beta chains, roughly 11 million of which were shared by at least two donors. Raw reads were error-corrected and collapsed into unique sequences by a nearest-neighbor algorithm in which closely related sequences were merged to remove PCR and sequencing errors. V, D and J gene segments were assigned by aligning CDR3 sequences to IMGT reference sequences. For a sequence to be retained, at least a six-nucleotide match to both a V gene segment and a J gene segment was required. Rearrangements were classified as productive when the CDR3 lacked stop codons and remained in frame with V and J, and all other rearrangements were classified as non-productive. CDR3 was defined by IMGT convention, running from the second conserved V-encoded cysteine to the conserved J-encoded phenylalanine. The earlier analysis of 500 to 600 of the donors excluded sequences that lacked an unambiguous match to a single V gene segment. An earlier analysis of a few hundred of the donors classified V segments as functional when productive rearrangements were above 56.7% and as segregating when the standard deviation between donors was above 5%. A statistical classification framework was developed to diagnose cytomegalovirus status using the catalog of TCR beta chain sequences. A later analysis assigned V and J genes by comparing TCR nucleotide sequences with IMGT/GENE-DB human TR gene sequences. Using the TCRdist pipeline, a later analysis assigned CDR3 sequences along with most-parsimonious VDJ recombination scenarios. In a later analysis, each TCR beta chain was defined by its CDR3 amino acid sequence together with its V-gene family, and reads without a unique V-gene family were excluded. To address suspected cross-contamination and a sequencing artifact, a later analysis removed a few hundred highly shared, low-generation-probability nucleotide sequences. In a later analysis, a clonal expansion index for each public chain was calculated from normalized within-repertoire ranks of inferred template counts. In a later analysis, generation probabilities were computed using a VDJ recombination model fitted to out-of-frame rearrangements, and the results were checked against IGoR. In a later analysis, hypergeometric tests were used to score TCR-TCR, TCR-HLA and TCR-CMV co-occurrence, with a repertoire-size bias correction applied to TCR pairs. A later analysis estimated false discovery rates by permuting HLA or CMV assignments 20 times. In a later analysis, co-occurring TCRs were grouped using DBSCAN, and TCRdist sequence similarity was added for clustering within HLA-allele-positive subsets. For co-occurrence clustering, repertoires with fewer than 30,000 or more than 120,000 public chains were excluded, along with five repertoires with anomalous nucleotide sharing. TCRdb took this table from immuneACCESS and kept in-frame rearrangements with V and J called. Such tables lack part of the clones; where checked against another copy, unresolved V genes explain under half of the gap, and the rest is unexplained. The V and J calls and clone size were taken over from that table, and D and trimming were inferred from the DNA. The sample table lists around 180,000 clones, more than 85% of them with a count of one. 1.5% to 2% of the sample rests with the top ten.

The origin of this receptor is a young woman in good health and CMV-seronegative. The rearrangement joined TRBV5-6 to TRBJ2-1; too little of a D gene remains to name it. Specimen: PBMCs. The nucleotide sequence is TGTGCCAGCAGCTTAATGCTAGGTGAGCAGTTCTTC. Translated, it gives CASSLMLGEQFF. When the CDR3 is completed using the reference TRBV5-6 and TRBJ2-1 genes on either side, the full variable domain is DAGVTQSPTHLIKTRGQQVTLRCSPKSGHDTVSWYQQALGQGPQFIFQYYEEEERQRGNFPDRFSGHQFPNYSSELNVNALLLGDSALYLCASSLMLGEQFFGPGTRLTVL.